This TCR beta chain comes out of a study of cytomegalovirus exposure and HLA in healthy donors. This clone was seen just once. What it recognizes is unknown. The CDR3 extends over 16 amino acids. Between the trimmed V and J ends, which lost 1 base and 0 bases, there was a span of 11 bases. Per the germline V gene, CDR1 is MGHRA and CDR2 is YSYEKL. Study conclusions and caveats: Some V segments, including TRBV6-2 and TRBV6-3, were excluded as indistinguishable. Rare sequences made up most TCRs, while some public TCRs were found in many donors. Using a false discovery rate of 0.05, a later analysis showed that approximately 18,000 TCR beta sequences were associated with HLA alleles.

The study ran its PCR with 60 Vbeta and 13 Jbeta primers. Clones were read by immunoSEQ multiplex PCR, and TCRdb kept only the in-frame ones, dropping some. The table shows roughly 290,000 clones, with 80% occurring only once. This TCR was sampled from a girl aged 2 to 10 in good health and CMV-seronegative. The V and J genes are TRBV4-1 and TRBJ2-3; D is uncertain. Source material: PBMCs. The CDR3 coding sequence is TGCGCCAGCAGCCAAGGGGCCCTCACTAGCACAGATACGCAGTATTTT. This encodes CASSQGALTSTDTQYF.